This T cell receptor beta chain stems from a study of blood T cell repertoires in COVID-19. About the study: Samples came from the United States, Italy and Spain, spanning acute and convalescent COVID-19. From T cells, B-cell-depleted T cells, or PBMCs came the material, which was cDNA or gDNA.

CDR1 and CDR2 (germline): SGHRS, YFSETQ. The CDR3 is made up of 15 amino acids. V lost 0 bases and J 2 bases, leaving 9 bases between the germline ends. Original processing notes: It was from reference gene primer amplification that nucleated cell counts were estimated. TCRdb keeps only in-frame clones here, not all; method: immunoSEQ multiplex PCR. Clone size and the V and J calls come from that table; the DNA yielded D and trimming. Among 45,000 or so clones listed, more than 75% were seen once. The receptor's source is a man in his 70s with acute or convalescent COVID-19. The specimen was peripheral blood. The V gene is TRBV5-1, the J gene TRBJ2-1; TRBD2 is a possible D gene (5 bases). CDR3 amino acids: CASSLDPGAYNEQFF. Here the CDR3 DNA reads TGCGCCAGCAGCTTGGACCCCGGGGCCTACAATGAGCAGTTCTTC.